This TCR beta chain comes out of a study of control samples from healthy donors and cancer patients. Method: immunoSEQ multiplex PCR; TCRdb's copy keeps in-frame clones and lacks some. The data show tens of thousands of clones, with approximately 95% seen just once and about 1.5% held by the top ten. Germline V gives CDR1 LNHDA, CDR2 SQIVND (reference sequence). This CDR3 is 14 amino acids long. J was trimmed by 5 bases and V by 6 bases; bases with no gene match: 9. The TCR sequence derives from a woman aged 25 to 39 in good health. J is TRBJ1-1 and V is TRBV19; 7 bases are a match to TRBD1. Sequencing was carried out using blood. In nucleotides, the CDR3 is TGTGCCAGTAGGTATAGACAGGGTTTAACTGAAGCTTTCTTT. It is translated as CASRYRQGLTEAFF.